These T cell receptor beta chains were read from a single sample in a study of CD8 T cells in Susac syndrome. From the immunoSEQ multiplex PCR reads, TCRdb called clonotypes with MiXCR, one entry per CDR3 protein. This table holds about 100,000 distinct CDR3 sequences, 95% found once. Source material: CD8+ T cells from PBMCs. These receptors were collected from a human donor with Susac syndrome. Both conserved end residues are part of each CDR3.

j_call | v_call | cdr3_length | cdr3_aa
TRBJ2-7 | TRBV13 | 19 | CASSSTSTGQGEGAYEQYF
TRBJ2-1 | TRBV20-1 | 14 | CSAGRPGQGNEQFF
TRBJ2-1 | TRBV7-2 | 12 | CASSLFGGEQFF
TRBJ2-5 | TRBV20-1 | 14 | CSAETTSGFQTQYF
TRBJ1-1 | TRBV4-2 | 12 | CASSQENTEAFF
TRBJ2-1 | TRBV12-5 | 12 | CASGYQYNEQFF
TRBJ1-1 | TRBV3-1 | 14 | CASSQVGGRTEAFF
TRBJ2-2 | TRBV25-1 | 14 | CASASGSVTGELFF
TRBJ1-2 | TRBV5-1 | 15 | CASSRWPDGSYGYTF
TRBJ2-7 | TRBV5-1 | 14 | CASSFELPGSVQYF
TRBJ2-1 | TRBV10-2 | 15 | CASRSTGTGHNEQFF
TRBJ2-1 | TRBV9 | 12 | CASSPGTGEQFF
TRBJ1-5 | TRBV4-2 | 13 | CASSPTENQPQHF
TRBJ2-5 | TRBV20-1 | 13 | CSAVRDREETQYF
TRBJ2-5 | TRBV2 | 13 | CATNYGGRETQYF
TRBJ2-4 | TRBV12-3/TRBV12-4 | 14 | CASREDRDRNIQYF
TRBJ1-5 | TRBV15 | 14 | CATSIQGSNQPQHF
TRBJ2-7 | TRBV5-1 | 12 | CASLGGGDEQYF
TRBJ2-7 | TRBV5-1 | 15 | CASSLHASDAYEQYF
TRBJ2-1 | TRBV29-1 | 14 | CSVLEQGAYNEQFF
TRBJ1-5 | TRBV2 | 14 | CASSPGQGIQPQHF
TRBJ2-5 | TRBV12-3/TRBV12-4 | 13 | CASSQESQETQYF
TRBJ2-7 | TRBV29-1 | 12 | CSVASGSYEQYF
TRBJ1-2 | TRBV13 | 15 | CASSLGGSANYGYTF
TRBJ2-5 | TRBV7-9 | 12 | CASGTVKETQYF
TRBJ2-1 | TRBV6-1 | 15 | CASSLSGEAYNEQFF
TRBJ2-3 | TRBV6-5 | 14 | CASTAGVGTDTQYF
TRBJ2-1 | TRBV4-1 | 16 | CASSQDGGTVIGEQFF
TRBJ1-2 | TRBV20-1 | 13 | CSVPTALSYGYTF
TRBJ2-1 | TRBV20-1 | 13 | CSARDHSYNEQFF
TRBJ2-5 | TRBV5-1 | 13 | CASSLSQIGTQYF
TRBJ1-2 | TRBV5-1 | 14 | CASSSDSLNYGYTF
TRBJ2-2 | TRBV7-8 | 14 | CASSPGPYTGELFF
TRBJ2-3 | TRBV20-1 | 17 | CSAPGAEGSGPPDTQYF
TRBJ1-2 | TRBV6-5 | 14 | CASRYRGAVNGYTF
TRBJ1-1 | TRBV4-1 | 18 | CASSQRVPPWQGSTEAFF
TRBJ2-1 | TRBV13 | 15 | CASSPSWEGWDEQFF
TRBJ1-6 | TRBV12-3/TRBV12-4 | 15 | CASSLRDRVVSPLHF
TRBJ1-1 | TRBV28 | 14 | CASSSQALNTEAFF
TRBJ2-1 | TRBV5-4 | 16 | CASSLSGLAGGEYKFF
TRBJ1-5 | TRBV29-1 | 13 | CSVEDQPGEPQHF
TRBJ2-5 | TRBV14 | 12 | CASGANQETQYF
TRBJ1-2 | TRBV14 | 13 | CATSQGIANGYTF
TRBJ2-7 | TRBV7-3 | 13 | CASSPGEKGEQYF
TRBJ1-1 | TRBV25-1 | 16 | CASSDPLQGENTEAFF
TRBJ2-2 | TRBV3-1 | 14 | CASSQGQAIGELFF
TRBJ2-3 | TRBV11-2 | 17 | CASSYILSLADQDTQYF
TRBJ2-7 | TRBV29-1 | 13 | CSVPGTGGYEQYF
TRBJ2-5 | TRBV6-2/TRBV6-3 | 17 | CASSQLAGGSLRETQYF
TRBJ2-7 | TRBV12-5 | 14 | CASGPGQVTYEQYF
TRBJ2-1 | TRBV13 | 13 | CASNRQGTVEQFF
TRBJ1-5 | TRBV6-6 | 14 | CASSPTGGREPQHF
TRBJ1-5 | TRBV29-1 | 14 | CSVQGQGSNQPQHF
TRBJ2-1 | TRBV9 | 14 | CASSVQALGDEQFF
TRBJ1-2 | TRBV12-3/TRBV12-4 | 15 | CASRATGGVDYGYTF
TRBJ2-1 | TRBV7-9 | 13 | CASPGTFNNEQFF
TRBJ2-1 | TRBV18 | 12 | CASSSRGNGQFF